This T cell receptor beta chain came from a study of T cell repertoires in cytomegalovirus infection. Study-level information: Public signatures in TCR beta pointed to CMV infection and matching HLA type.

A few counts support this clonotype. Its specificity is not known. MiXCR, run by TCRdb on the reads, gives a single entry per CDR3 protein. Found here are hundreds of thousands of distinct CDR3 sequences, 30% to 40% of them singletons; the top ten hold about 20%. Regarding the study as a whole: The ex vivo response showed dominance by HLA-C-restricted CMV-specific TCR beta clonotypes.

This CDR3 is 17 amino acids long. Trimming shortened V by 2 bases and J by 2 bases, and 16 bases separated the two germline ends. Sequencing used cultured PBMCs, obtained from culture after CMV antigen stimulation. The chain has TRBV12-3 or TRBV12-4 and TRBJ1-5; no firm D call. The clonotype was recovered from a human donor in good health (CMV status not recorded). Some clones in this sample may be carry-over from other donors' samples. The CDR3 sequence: CASSLRRTDGGNQPQHF. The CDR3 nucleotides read TGTGCCAGCAGTTTACGTAGGACGGACGGTGGCAATCAGCCCCAGCATTTT.